These 5 T cell receptor beta chains share one sample of origin, sequenced in a study of cytomegalovirus exposure and HLA in healthy donors. This PCR relied on a set of 60 Vbeta primers and 13 Jbeta primers. The method was immunoSEQ multiplex PCR; TCRdb's version includes in-frame clones alone and lacks a portion of them. The sample yields about 82,000 clones, around 73% seen once. The material sequenced was PBMCs. These receptors all come from a man aged 50-59 years in good health and CMV-seronegative.

The chain uses TRBV27 and TRBJ2-1; the match to TRBD2 covers 14 bases. This CDR3 contains 16 residues. With 2 bases clipped from V and 6 bases from J, the junction kept 3 bases outside the gene matches. Germline V gene data show CDR1 as MNHEY and CDR2 as SMNVEV (reference sequence). CDR3 sequence reads: CASSLHGTSGGNEQFF. The CDR3 DNA follows: TGTGCCAGCAGTTTACACGGGACTAGCGGGGGCAATGAGCAGTTCTTC.

This clone occurred a few times. This sample also contains other DNA sequences that code for the same CDR3. The chain combines TRBV18 with TRBJ1-5, with D unclear. CDR1 KGHSH and CDR2 LQKENI come from the germline V gene. V was trimmed by 0 bases and J by 0 bases, leaving 9 bases between them. This CDR3 comprises 16 residues. CDR3 sequence (DNA): TGTGCCAGCTCACCACCTGGGAGTTTTAGCAATCAGCCCCAGCATTTT. As protein: CASSPPGSFSNQPQHF.

The chain links TRBV4-2 to TRBJ2-5, with D perhaps matching TRBD2 (6 bases). Between the trimmed V and J ends, which lost 3 bases and 6 bases, there was a span of 11 bases. This CDR3 spans 13 amino acids. CDR1 is LGHNA and CDR2 is YNFKEQ in the germline V gene. CDR3 DNA sequence: TGTGCCAGCAGCCAGGAGGGGTCGCAGACCCAGTACTTC. Translation: CASSQEGSQTQYF.

This clone was seen more than once but under ten times. The V call is TRBV6-5, the J call TRBJ2-7; 7 bases are shared with TRBD1. The CDR3 totals 15 residues. Germline CDR1 and CDR2: MNHEY and SVGAGI. V was clipped by 5 bases and J by 2 bases; unmatched bases: 9. The CDR3 sequence: CASSNTGASAYEQYF. The CDR3 bases are TGTGCCAGCAGTAACACAGGGGCCTCAGCCTACGAGCAGTACTTC.

V gene TRBV12-2 combines with J gene TRBJ2-5; TRBD2 is the table's D call and was not checked against the DNA. The assigned J gene may be wrong: the sequence end matches TRBJ2-7 better. TRBV12-2 is a documented pseudogene. CDR3 size: 16 residues. The CDR3 region has the DNA TGTGCAAGTCGCGCAGTGGCTAGCGGGGGACCCTACGAGCAGTACTTC. It codes for CASRAVASGGPYEQYF.